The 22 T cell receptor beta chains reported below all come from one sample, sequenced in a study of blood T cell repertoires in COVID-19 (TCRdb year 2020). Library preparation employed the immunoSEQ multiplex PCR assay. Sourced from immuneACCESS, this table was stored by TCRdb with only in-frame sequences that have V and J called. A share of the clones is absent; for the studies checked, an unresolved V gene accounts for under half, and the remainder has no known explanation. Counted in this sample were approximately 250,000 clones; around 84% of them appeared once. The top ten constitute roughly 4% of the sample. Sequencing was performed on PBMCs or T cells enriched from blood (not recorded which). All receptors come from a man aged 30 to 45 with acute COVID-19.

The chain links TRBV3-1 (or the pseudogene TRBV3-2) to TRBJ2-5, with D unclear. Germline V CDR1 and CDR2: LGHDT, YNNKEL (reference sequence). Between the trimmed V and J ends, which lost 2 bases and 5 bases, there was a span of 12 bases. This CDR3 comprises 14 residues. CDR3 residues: CASSQFATRETQYF. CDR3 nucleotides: TGTGCCAGCAGCCAATTCGCTACCCGGGAGACCCAGTACTTC.

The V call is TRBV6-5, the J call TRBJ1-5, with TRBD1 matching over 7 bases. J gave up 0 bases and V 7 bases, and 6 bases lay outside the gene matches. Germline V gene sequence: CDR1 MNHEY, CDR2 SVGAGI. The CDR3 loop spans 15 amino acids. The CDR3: CASIPGTVSNQPQHF. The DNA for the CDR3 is TGTGCCAGCATTCCCGGGACAGTTAGCAATCAGCCCCAGCATTTT.

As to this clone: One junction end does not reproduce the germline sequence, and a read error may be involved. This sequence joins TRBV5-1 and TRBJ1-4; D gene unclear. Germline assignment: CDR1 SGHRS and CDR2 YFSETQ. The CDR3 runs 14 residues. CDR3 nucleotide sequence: TGTGCCAGCAGACCCGGGTCCCCTAATGAAAAACTGTTTTTT. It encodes CASRPGSPNEKLFF.

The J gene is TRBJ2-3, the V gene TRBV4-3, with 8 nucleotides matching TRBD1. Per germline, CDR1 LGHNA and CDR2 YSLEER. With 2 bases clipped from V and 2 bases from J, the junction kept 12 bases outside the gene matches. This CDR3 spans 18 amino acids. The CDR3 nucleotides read TGCGCCAGCAGCCAATTTACTTCAGGGGGCCTTGCCACAGATACGCAGTATTTT. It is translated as CASSQFTSGGLATDTQYF.

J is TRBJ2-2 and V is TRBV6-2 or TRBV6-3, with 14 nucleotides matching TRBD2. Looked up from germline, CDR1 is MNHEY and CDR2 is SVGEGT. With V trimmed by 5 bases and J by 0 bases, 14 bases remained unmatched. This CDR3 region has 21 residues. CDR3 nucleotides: TGTGCCAGCAGTCCCAATCCCGGACTAGCGGGGGGCCTGGCGAACACCGGGGAGCTGTTTTTT. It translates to CASSPNPGLAGGLANTGELFF.

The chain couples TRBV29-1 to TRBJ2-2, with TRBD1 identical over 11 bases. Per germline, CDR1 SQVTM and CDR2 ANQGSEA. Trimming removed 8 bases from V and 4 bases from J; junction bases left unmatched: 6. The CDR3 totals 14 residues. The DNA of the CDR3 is TGCAGCATTCTGGACAGGGGGCTCACCGGGGAGCTGTTTTTT. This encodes CSILDRGLTGELFF.

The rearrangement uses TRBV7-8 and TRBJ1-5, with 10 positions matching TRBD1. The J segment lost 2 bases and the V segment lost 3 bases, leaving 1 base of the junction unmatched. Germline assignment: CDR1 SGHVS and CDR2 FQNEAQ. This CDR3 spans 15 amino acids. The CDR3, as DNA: TGTGCCAGCAGCTTTGGACAGGGGGGCAATCAGCCCCAGCATTTT. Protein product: CASSFGQGGNQPQHF.

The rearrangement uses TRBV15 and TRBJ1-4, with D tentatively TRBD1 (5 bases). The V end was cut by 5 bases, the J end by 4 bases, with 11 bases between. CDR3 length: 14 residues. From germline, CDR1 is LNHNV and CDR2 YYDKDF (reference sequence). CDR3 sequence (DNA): TGTGCCACCAGCGCCCGGGGGAGTAATGAAAAACTGTTTTTT. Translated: CATSARGSNEKLFF.

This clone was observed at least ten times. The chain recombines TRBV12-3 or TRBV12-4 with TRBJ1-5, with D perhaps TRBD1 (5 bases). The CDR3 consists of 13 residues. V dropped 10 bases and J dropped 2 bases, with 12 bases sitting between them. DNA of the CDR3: TGTGCCACACAGGATCAGGGCAATCAGCCCCAGCATTTT. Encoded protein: CATQDQGNQPQHF.

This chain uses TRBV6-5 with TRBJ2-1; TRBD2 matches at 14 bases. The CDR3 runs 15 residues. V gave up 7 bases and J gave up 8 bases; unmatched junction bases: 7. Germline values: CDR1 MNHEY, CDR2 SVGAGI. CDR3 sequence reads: CASTTGLAGVDEQFF. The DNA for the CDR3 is TGTGCCAGCACCACGGGACTAGCGGGAGTGGATGAGCAGTTCTTC.

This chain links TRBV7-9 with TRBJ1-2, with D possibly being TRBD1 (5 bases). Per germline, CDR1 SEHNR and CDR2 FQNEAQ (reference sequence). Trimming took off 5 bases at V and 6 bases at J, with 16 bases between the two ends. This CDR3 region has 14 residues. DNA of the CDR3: TGTGCCAGCAGCGATCAGGGCCCTCGAGATGGCTACACCTTC. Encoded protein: CASSDQGPRDGYTF.

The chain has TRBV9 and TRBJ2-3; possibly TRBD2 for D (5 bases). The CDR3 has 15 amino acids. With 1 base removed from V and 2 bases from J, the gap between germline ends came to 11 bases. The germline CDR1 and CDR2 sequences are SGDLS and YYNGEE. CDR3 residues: CASSVTGMDTDTQYF. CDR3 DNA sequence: TGTGCCAGCAGCGTAACCGGGATGGACACAGATACGCAGTATTTT.

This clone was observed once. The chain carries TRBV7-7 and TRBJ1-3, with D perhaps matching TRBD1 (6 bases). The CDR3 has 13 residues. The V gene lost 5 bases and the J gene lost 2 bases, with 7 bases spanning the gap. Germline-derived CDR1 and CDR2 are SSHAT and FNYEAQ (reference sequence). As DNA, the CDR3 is TGTGCCAGCAGCCGGACAGCTGGAAACACCATATATTTT. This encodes CASSRTAGNTIYF.

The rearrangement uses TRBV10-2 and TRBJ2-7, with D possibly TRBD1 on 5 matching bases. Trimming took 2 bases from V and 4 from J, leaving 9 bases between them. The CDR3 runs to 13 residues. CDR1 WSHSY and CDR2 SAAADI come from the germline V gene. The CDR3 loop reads CASSEARGYEQYV. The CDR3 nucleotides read TGCGCCAGCAGTGAGGCAAGGGGTTACGAGCAGTACGTC.

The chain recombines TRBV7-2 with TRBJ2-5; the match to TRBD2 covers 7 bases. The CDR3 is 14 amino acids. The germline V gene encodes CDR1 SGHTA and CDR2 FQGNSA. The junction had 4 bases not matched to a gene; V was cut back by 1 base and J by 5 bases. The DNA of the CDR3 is TGTGCCAGCAGCTTAGTTGCGGGGGTGGAGACCCAGTACTTC. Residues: CASSLVAGVETQYF.

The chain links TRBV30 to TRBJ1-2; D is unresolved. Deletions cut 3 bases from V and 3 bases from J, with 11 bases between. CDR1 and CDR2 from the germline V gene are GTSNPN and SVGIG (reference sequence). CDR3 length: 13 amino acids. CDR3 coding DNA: TGTGCCTGGAGGCAGACGGAGCACTATGGCTACACCTTC. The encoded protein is CAWRQTEHYGYTF.

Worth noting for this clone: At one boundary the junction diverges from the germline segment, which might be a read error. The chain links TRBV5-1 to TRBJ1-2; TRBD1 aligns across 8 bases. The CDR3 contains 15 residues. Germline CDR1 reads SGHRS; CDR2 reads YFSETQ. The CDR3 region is CASSLWTGTNYGYTF. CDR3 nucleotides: TGTGCCAGCAGCTTATGGACAGGGACGAACTATGGCTACACCTTC.

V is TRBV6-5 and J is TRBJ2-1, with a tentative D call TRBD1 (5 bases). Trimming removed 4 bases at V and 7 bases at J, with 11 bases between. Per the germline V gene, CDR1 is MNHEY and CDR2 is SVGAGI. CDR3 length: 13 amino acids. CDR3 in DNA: TGTGCCAGCAGTTCAGGGTTGCAGAATGAGCAGTTCTTC. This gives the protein CASSSGLQNEQFF.

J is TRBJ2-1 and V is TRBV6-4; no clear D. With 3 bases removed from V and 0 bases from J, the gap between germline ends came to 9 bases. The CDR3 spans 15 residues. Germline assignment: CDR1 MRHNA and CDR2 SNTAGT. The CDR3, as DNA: TGTGCCAGCAGTGAACACCCTAGCTCCTACAATGAGCAGTTCTTC. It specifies CASSEHPSSYNEQFF.

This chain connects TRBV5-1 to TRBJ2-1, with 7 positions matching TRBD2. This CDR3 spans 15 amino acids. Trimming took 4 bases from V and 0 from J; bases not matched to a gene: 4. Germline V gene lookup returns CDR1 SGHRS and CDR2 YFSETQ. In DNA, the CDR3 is TGCGCCAGCAGCCTTCGGGGGGACTCCTACAATGAGCAGTTCTTC. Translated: CASSLRGDSYNEQFF.

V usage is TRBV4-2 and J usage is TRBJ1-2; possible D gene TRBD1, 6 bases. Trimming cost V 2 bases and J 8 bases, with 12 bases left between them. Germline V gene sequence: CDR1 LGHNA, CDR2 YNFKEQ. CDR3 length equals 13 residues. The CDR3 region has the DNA TGTGCCAGCAGCCAACCAGGGGAAGAGGGCTACACCTTC. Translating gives CASSQPGEEGYTF.

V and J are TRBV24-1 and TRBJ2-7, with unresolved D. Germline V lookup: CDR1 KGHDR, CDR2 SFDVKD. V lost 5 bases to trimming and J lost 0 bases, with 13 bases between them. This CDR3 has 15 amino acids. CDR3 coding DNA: TGTGCCACCAGTGGGGCCCCAGGCAGCTCCTACGAGCAGTACGTC. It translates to CATSGAPGSSYEQYV.